Given below is one T cell receptor beta chain in context. The sample comes from a study of cytomegalovirus exposure and HLA in healthy donors. Vbeta (60) and Jbeta (13) primers were used in the PCR. Sequencing was performed with immunoSEQ multiplex PCR; in TCRdb, only in-frame clones are kept and a portion is missing. Of approximately 190,000 clones listed, around 83% were seen once; the top ten hold 0.8%. Germline CDR1 is SGHRS and CDR2 is YFSETQ. CDR3 length: 13 amino acids. Trimming removed 4 bases at V and 5 bases at J, with 9 bases between. What was sequenced was PBMCs. V and J are TRBV5-1 and TRBJ2-2, with unresolved D. The TCR was taken from a woman aged 18-29 years in good health and CMV-seronegative. CDR3 sequence (DNA): TGCGCCAGCAGCGGTTACGGTACCGGGGAGCTGTTTTTT. It specifies CASSGYGTGELFF.